One sample yielded the 23 T cell receptor beta chains listed below, sequenced in a study of CD8 T cells in Susac syndrome. Reverse transcription of about 0.5 to 1 ug RNA used random hexamers. TCRdb independently ran MiXCR on the immunoSEQ multiplex PCR reads; one entry per CDR3 protein. The table includes 350,000 to 550,000 distinct CDR3 sequences, more than 80% detected once. The sequenced sample consisted of CD8+ T cells from PBMCs. These TCRs come from a human donor with multiple sclerosis.

V gene TRBV24-1 combines with J gene TRBJ2-1; D unresolved. V was shortened by 2 bases and J by 6 bases, with 4 bases between the two germline ends. This CDR3 contains 12 residues. The germline V gene has CDR1 KGHDR and CDR2 SFDVKD. The DNA of the CDR3 is TGTGCCACCAGTGATTCATCCAATGAGCAGTTCTTC. Translated: CATSDSSNEQFF.

The chain recombines TRBV29-1 with TRBJ1-3, with D perhaps TRBD1 (6 bases). V lost 4 bases to trimming and J lost 1 base, with 11 bases between them. There are 14 residues in the CDR3. CDR1 and CDR2 (germline): SQVTM, ANQGSEA. This chain's CDR3 is CSVGPGESGNTIYF. CDR3 in DNA: TGCAGCGTTGGTCCAGGGGAGTCTGGAAACACCATATATTTT. The full variable domain, completed using reference TRBV29-1 and TRBJ1-3, is SAVISQKPSRDICQRGTSLTIQCQVDSQVTMMFWYRQQPGQSLTLIATANQGSEATYESGFVIDKFPISRPNLTFSTLTVSNMSPEDSSIYLCSVGPGESGNTIYFGEGSWLTVV.

This clonotype occurred once. The CDR3 sequence: CASSLAVGGRGNTIYF. CDR3 coding DNA: TGTGCCAGCAGCTTAGCCGTCGGGGGGAGAGGAAACACCATATATTTT. This rearrangement joins TRBV7-9 to TRBJ1-3, with a tentative D call TRBD1 (5 bases). The V end was cut by 0 bases, the J end by 4 bases, with 13 bases between. CDR3 length equals 16 residues. Germline CDR1 reads SEHNR; CDR2 reads FQNEAQ (reference sequence).

The chain couples TRBV30 to TRBJ2-7; D remains ambiguous. V lost 0 bases and J lost 7, with 7 bases in between. Germline CDR1 and CDR2: GTSNPN and SVGIG (reference sequence). The CDR3 length is 11 residues. This CDR3 is CAWSVQWEQYF. DNA for the CDR3: TGTGCCTGGAGTGTACAGTGGGAGCAGTACTTC.

This clonotype was recorded only once. The V call is TRBV6-1, the J call TRBJ2-7, with unresolved D. Germline assignment: CDR1 MNHNS and CDR2 SASEGT. The germline V and J ends were trimmed by 1 base and 3 bases, with 7 bases remaining between them. The CDR3 covers 13 residues. The CDR3 nucleotides are TGTGCCAGCAGTGAAGGAGATTTCTACGAGCAGTACTTC. It translates to CASSEGDFYEQYF.

This chain uses TRBV29-1 with TRBJ2-7; 8 bases are a match to TRBD1. The germline gives CDR1 SQVTM, CDR2 ANQGSEA. Trimming at V came to 7 bases and at J to 7 bases, leaving 6 bases not matched to a gene. There are 11 residues in the CDR3. CDR3 in DNA: TGCAGCGCCCTGACAGGGGAAGAGCAGTACTTC. This encodes CSALTGEEQYF.

V is TRBV6-5 and J is TRBJ2-1; D gene uncertain. Per the germline V gene, CDR1 is MNHEY and CDR2 is SVGAGI. The germline V and J ends were trimmed by 0 bases and 6 bases, with 6 bases remaining between them. The CDR3 spans 13 residues. CDR3 residues: CASSYSNTNEQFF. The CDR3 DNA reads TGTGCCAGCAGTTACTCGAACACCAATGAGCAGTTCTTC.

The chain couples TRBV6-1 to TRBJ1-1, with no clear D. Deletions cut 2 bases from V and 8 bases from J, with 9 bases between. Germline assignment: CDR1 MNHNS and CDR2 SASEGT. CDR3 length equals 12 residues. This CDR3 reads CASSESPTEAFF. The CDR3 nucleotides are TGTGCCAGCAGTGAATCTCCGACAGAAGCTTTCTTT.

This chain links TRBV7-6 with TRBJ2-3; 11 bases map to TRBD2. The CDR3 contains 16 residues. V gave up 2 bases and J gave up 4 bases; unmatched junction bases: 5. CDR1 SGHVS and CDR2 FNYEAQ come from the germline V gene. The CDR3 nucleotides are TGTGCCAGCAGCTTAAATAGCGGGAGGGTGTCAGATACGCAGTATTTT. This encodes CASSLNSGRVSDTQYF.

V gene TRBV27 combines with J gene TRBJ1-5, with D uncertain. The germline V and J ends were trimmed by 2 bases and 0 bases, with 5 bases remaining between them. CDR3 length: 14 amino acids. Germline V gene data show CDR1 as MNHEY and CDR2 as SMNVEV (reference sequence). For the CDR3, the DNA is TGTGCCAGCAGTTTAGGGATTAGCAATCAGCCCCAGCATTTT. This gives the protein CASSLGISNQPQHF.

The V and J genes are TRBV2 and TRBJ1-1; D is unresolved. Germline V gives CDR1 SNHLY, CDR2 FYNNEI. V lost 2 bases to trimming and J lost 3 bases, with 13 bases between them. CDR3 length equals 15 residues. The CDR3 reads CASSEWQDAYTEAFF. CDR3 sequence (DNA): TGTGCCAGCAGTGAATGGCAGGACGCTTACACTGAAGCTTTCTTT.

This clonotype occurred once. The chain has TRBV19 and TRBJ2-3; 12 nucleotides agree with TRBD1. The V gene end was trimmed by 6 bases and the J gene end by 4 bases; junction bases not matched to a gene: 8. The V gene's germline CDR1 is LNHDA and CDR2 SQIVND (reference sequence). CDR3 length: 16 amino acids. The CDR3 here is CASSHLGQGAADTQYF. The CDR3 region has the DNA TGTGCCAGTAGCCACCTGGGACAGGGGGCTGCAGATACGCAGTATTTT. Full variable domain (missing parts from reference TRBV19 and TRBJ2-3): DGGITQSPKYLFRKEGQNVTLSCEQNLNHDAMYWYRQDPGQGLRLIYYSQIVNDFQKGDIAEGYSVSREKKESFPLTVTSAQKNPTAFYLCASSHLGQGAADTQYFGPGTRLTVL.

V is TRBV19 and J is TRBJ2-5; 7 bases line up with TRBD2. From germline, CDR1 is LNHDA and CDR2 SQIVND (reference sequence). The CDR3 loop spans 14 amino acids. J gave up 1 base and V 5 bases, and 4 bases lay outside the gene matches. DNA for the CDR3: TGTGCCAGTAGTGGAGGACTAGTCCAAGAGACCCAGTACTTC. Residues: CASSGGLVQETQYF.

CDR3 in DNA: TGTGCCAGCAGTTACTCGTCAGCCAGGGCCTACGAGCAGTACTTC. Protein product: CASSYSSARAYEQYF. The chain carries TRBV6-6 and TRBJ2-7; D might be TRBD1 (5 bases). The CDR3 totals 15 residues. Germline CDR1 and CDR2: MNHNY and SVGAGI (reference sequence). V was cut by 0 bases and J by 2 bases, with 11 bases left in between.

The chain combines TRBV30 with TRBJ2-2; no clear D gene. V was pared by 3 bases and J by 6 bases, with 2 bases between. The CDR3 totals 10 residues. Germline CDR1 reads GTSNPN; CDR2 reads SVGIG (reference sequence). The CDR3 nucleotides read TGTGCCTGGAGCGCCGGGGAGCTGTTTTTT. This codes for CAWSAGELFF.

This clonotype was seen just once. This sequence joins TRBV28 and TRBJ1-5; D is unclear. The V end was cut by 2 bases, the J end by 7 bases, with 21 bases between. Germline CDR1 MDHEN, CDR2 SYDVKM. This CDR3 has 17 residues. CDR3 in amino acids: CASSLISQPRRLQPQHF. The CDR3 coding sequence is TGTGCCAGCAGTTTAATATCGCAACCCCGGAGGCTCCAGCCCCAGCATTTT. Full variable domain (rest looked up from reference TRBV28 and TRBJ1-5): DVKVTQSSRYLVKRTGEKVFLECVQDMDHENMFWYRQDPGLGLRLIYFSYDVKMKEKGDIPEGYSVSREKKERFSLILESASTNQTSMYLCASSLISQPRRLQPQHFGDGTRLSIL.

The sample holds one count of this clonotype. This chain joins TRBV10-2 and TRBJ2-1, with 7 bases aligning to TRBD2. After removal of 6 bases from V and 0 bases from J, the junction contained 5 bases not matched to a gene. The length of the CDR3 is 15 residues. Germline loops: CDR1 WSHSY, CDR2 SAAADI. The DNA for the CDR3 is TGCGCCAGCAGACTCAGCGGGGACTCCTACAATGAGCAGTTCTTC. Encoded protein: CASRLSGDSYNEQFF.

V gene TRBV20-1 combines with J gene TRBJ2-5, with TRBD2 identical over 10 bases. The junction had 9 bases not matched to a gene; V was cut back by 4 bases and J by 4 bases. The CDR3 has 15 residues. Germline lookup yields CDR1 DFQATT and CDR2 SNEGSKA (reference sequence). CDR3 DNA: TGCAGTGCTAACCTAGCGGGAGTTGGTCGAGAGACCCAGTACTTC. It specifies CSANLAGVGRETQYF.

J is TRBJ2-7 and V is TRBV5-1, with 8 bases lining up with TRBD1. The trim removed 5 bases at V and 6 bases at J, leaving 7 bases unmatched. CDR3 length: 13 residues. Germline lookup yields CDR1 SGHRS and CDR2 YFSETQ. Written as DNA, the CDR3 is TGCGCCAGCAGTTATACAGGGGGAGGCGAGCAGTACTTC. As protein: CASSYTGGGEQYF.

V and J are TRBV27 and TRBJ2-1, with 7 bases identical to TRBD2. Germline V CDR1 and CDR2: MNHEY, SMNVEV (reference sequence). J gave up 0 bases and V 11 bases, and 1 base lay outside the gene matches. CDR3 size: 12 residues. This CDR3 is CACGGSYNEQFF. In DNA form, the CDR3 reads TGTGCCTGCGGGGGCTCCTACAATGAGCAGTTCTTC.

This clonotype was recorded a few times. The gene calls are TRBV4-1 and TRBJ2-7; D is undetermined. This CDR3 is 13 amino acids long. With 1 base removed from V and 3 bases from J, the gap between germline ends came to 7 bases. CDR1 is MGHRA, CDR2 YSYEKL, per germline. CDR3 DNA sequence: TGCGCCAGCAGCCAAGTTCCAAACTACGAGCAGTACTTC. Its protein is CASSQVPNYEQYF.

The chain uses TRBV4-1 and TRBJ2-6, with D unclear. The CDR3 runs 15 residues. V gave up 10 bases and J gave up 0 bases, with 13 bases separating them. CDR1 is MGHRA, CDR2 YSYEKL, per germline. The CDR3 is CATSPVVSGANVLTF. In DNA form, the CDR3 reads TGCGCCACCTCCCCGGTGGTCTCTGGGGCCAACGTCCTGACTTTC.

The chain combines TRBV7-9 with TRBJ2-6; D uncertain. Trimming removed 4 bases from V and 4 bases from J, with 11 bases in between. Germline V gives CDR1 SEHNR, CDR2 FQNEAQ (reference sequence). The CDR3 extends over 15 amino acids. CDR3 DNA sequence: TGTGCCAGCAGCTCTCCCTCCGAGGGGGCCAACGTCCTGACTTTC. It is translated as CASSSPSEGANVLTF.